Listed below are T cell receptor beta chains from one sample, sequenced in a study of T cell repertoires in aging, cancer and after chemotherapy. TCRdb re-analysed the multiplex PCR reads in MiXCR, keeping a single row per CDR3 protein. Of around 13,000 distinct CDR3 sequences listed, approximately 24% are singletons. Sequencing was done on a sample of blood. The receptors were gathered from a human donor in good health. The CDR3 runs from the conserved cysteine through the conserved F or W. D genes are given only for firm matches. A row's size may be missing; if present it is once, few, many or a size class.

len: 12
v_gene: TRBV6-5
j_gene: TRBJ1-5
d_gene: .
abundance: once
CDR3nt: TGTGCCAGCAGTCGCCAGTATCAGCCCCAGCATTTT
CDR3aa: CASSRQYQPQHF

len: 14
v_gene: TRBV6-2/TRBV6-3
j_gene: TRBJ1-2
d_gene: .
abundance: .
CDR3nt: TGTGCCAGCAGTTACAAGGGGGACGGCTATGGCTACACCTTC
CDR3aa: CASSYKGDGYGYTF

len: 14
v_gene: TRBV5-1
j_gene: TRBJ1-2
d_gene: .
abundance: .
CDR3nt: TGCGCCAGCAGCCCTGCCGGGAGCTCCTATGGCTACACCTTC
CDR3aa: CASSPAGSSYGYTF

len: 15
v_gene: TRBV20-1
j_gene: TRBJ1-3
d_gene: .
abundance: .
CDR3nt: TGCAGTGCTAGAGGGGCCAACCCCTATGGAAACACCATATATTTT
CDR3aa: CSARGANPYGNTIYF

len: 14
v_gene: TRBV6-2/TRBV6-3
j_gene: TRBJ1-2
d_gene: .
abundance: few
CDR3nt: TGTGCCAGCACCAAGACAGGCCCAAGGCGTGGCTACACCTTC
CDR3aa: CASTKTGPRRGYTF

len: 14
v_gene: TRBV28
j_gene: TRBJ2-7
d_gene: .
abundance: .
CDR3nt: TGTGCCAGCAGTCGCCAAGGTGCACCCTACGAGCAGTACTTC
CDR3aa: CASSRQGAPYEQYF

len: 16
v_gene: TRBV6-5
j_gene: TRBJ2-7
d_gene: TRBD2
abundance: medium-sized
CDR3nt: TGTGCCAGCAGTTACGACAGACTAGCGGGGGCCTACGAGCAGTACTTC
CDR3aa: CASSYDRLAGAYEQYF

len: 11
v_gene: TRBV6-1
j_gene: TRBJ2-2
d_gene: .
abundance: .
CDR3nt: TGTGCCAGCACCCTTTTTGGGGAGCTGTTTTTT
CDR3aa: CASTLFGELFF

len: 15
v_gene: TRBV19
j_gene: TRBJ1-4
d_gene: .
abundance: .
CDR3nt: TGTGCCAGTAGCTCCCCCGGGACACTTCTAGAAAAACTGTTTTTT
CDR3aa: CASSSPGTLLEKLFF

len: 14
v_gene: TRBV7-9
j_gene: TRBJ1-2
d_gene: .
abundance: medium-sized
CDR3nt: TGTGCCAGCAGCTTCGGCAGAGGGGAGTATGGCTACACCTTC
CDR3aa: CASSFGRGEYGYTF

len: 15
v_gene: TRBV6-2/TRBV6-3
j_gene: TRBJ2-5
d_gene: .
abundance: .
CDR3nt: TGTGCCAGCAGTAAATACAGGGCCATGCAAGAGACCCAGTACTTC
CDR3aa: CASSKYRAMQETQYF

len: 18
v_gene: TRBV12-3/TRBV12-4
j_gene: TRBJ2-6
d_gene: .
abundance: few
CDR3nt: TGTGCCAGCAGCCTCGACAGATTCACTTTTTCTGGGGCCAACGTCCTGACTTTC
CDR3aa: CASSLDRFTFSGANVLTF

len: 15
v_gene: TRBV12-3/TRBV12-4
j_gene: TRBJ2-1
d_gene: TRBD2
abundance: .
CDR3nt: TGTGCCAGCAGATCCGGGACTAGCACCGACAATGAGCAGTTCTTC
CDR3aa: CASRSGTSTDNEQFF

len: 18
v_gene: TRBV4-3
j_gene: TRBJ2-5
d_gene: .
abundance: .
CDR3nt: TGCGCCAGCAGCCAAGGTGTCAGTTGGGACCCAGGCCAAGAGACCCAGTACTTC
CDR3aa: CASSQGVSWDPGQETQYF

len: 16
v_gene: TRBV6-5
j_gene: TRBJ2-7
d_gene: .
abundance: few
CDR3nt: TGTGCCAGCAGTTACTCGTTGACGGGCTCGCCCTACGAGCAGTACTTC
CDR3aa: CASSYSLTGSPYEQYF

len: 14
v_gene: TRBV6-5
j_gene: TRBJ1-2
d_gene: .
abundance: medium-sized
CDR3nt: TGTGCCAGCAGTTACATGCAGGGGCTCTATGGCTACACCTTC
CDR3aa: CASSYMQGLYGYTF

len: 17
v_gene: TRBV6-1
j_gene: TRBJ2-6
d_gene: TRBD1
abundance: medium-sized
CDR3nt: TGTGCCAGCAGTGAAGCGACAGGGGTGAAAGGGGCCAACGTCCTGACTTTC
CDR3aa: CASSEATGVKGANVLTF

len: 15
v_gene: TRBV28
j_gene: TRBJ1-4
d_gene: .
abundance: once
CDR3nt: TGTGCCAGCGCCTTCTCGGGGGCCCCAGATGAAAAACTGTTTTTT
CDR3aa: CASAFSGAPDEKLFF

len: 14
v_gene: TRBV5-4
j_gene: TRBJ2-5
d_gene: .
abundance: few
CDR3nt: TGTGCCAGCAGTTCCGACCCGATCCAAGAGACCCAGTACTTC
CDR3aa: CASSSDPIQETQYF

len: 15
v_gene: TRBV25-1
j_gene: TRBJ2-2
d_gene: .
abundance: .
CDR3nt: TGTGCCAGCAGTGACCCCAGGGGAGTCACCGGGGAGCTGTTTTTT
CDR3aa: CASSDPRGVTGELFF

len: 14
v_gene: TRBV2
j_gene: TRBJ2-3
d_gene: .
abundance: .
CDR3nt: TGTGCCAGCAAGGTCGAACTTAGCACAGATACGCAGTATTTT
CDR3aa: CASKVELSTDTQYF

len: 18
v_gene: TRBV19
j_gene: TRBJ2-2
d_gene: TRBD1
abundance: .
CDR3nt: TGTGCCAGTAATCCCCCGAACCGCGGACAGGGGAACACCGGGGAGCTGTTTTTT
CDR3aa: CASNPPNRGQGNTGELFF

len: 17
v_gene: TRBV20-1
j_gene: TRBJ2-7
d_gene: .
abundance: .
CDR3nt: TGCAGTGCTAGAGTCCTTTTAAGGGCGGGGACCTTCCACGAGCAGTACTTC
CDR3aa: CSARVLLRAGTFHEQYF

len: 15
v_gene: TRBV27
j_gene: TRBJ2-2
d_gene: .
abundance: few
CDR3nt: TGTGCCAGCAGTAGCCAGGTTAAATTTAGTGGGGAGCTGTTTTTT
CDR3aa: CASSSQVKFSGELFF

len: 13
v_gene: TRBV30
j_gene: TRBJ2-5
d_gene: TRBD1
abundance: few
CDR3nt: TGTGCCTGGAGCGCGACAGGGCGGGAGACCCAGTACTTC
CDR3aa: CAWSATGRETQYF

len: 14
v_gene: TRBV6-6
j_gene: TRBJ2-5
d_gene: .
abundance: few
CDR3nt: TGTGCCAGCAGTTACGCAGGGGTGACGGGTCCCCAGTACTTC
CDR3aa: CASSYAGVTGPQYF

len: 13
v_gene: TRBV6-5
j_gene: TRBJ2-5
d_gene: .
abundance: .
CDR3nt: TGTGCCAGCAGTAGACAGCCACAAGAGACCCAGTACTTC
CDR3aa: CASSRQPQETQYF

len: 12
v_gene: TRBV11-2
j_gene: TRBJ1-2
d_gene: TRBD1
abundance: medium-sized
CDR3nt: TGTGCCAGCCCTGGGACAGCCTATGGCTACACCTTC
CDR3aa: CASPGTAYGYTF

len: 12
v_gene: TRBV5-5
j_gene: TRBJ2-3
d_gene: TRBD1
abundance: .
CDR3nt: TGTGCCAGCAGTTTCCCAGGGGGTCCGCAGTATTTT
CDR3aa: CASSFPGGPQYF

len: 15
v_gene: TRBV19
j_gene: TRBJ2-7
d_gene: TRBD1
abundance: medium-sized
CDR3nt: TGTGCCAGTAGTATAGCGGCCGGACAGGGCTACGAGCAGTACTTC
CDR3aa: CASSIAAGQGYEQYF

len: 12
v_gene: TRBV24-1
j_gene: TRBJ2-3
d_gene: TRBD1
abundance: .
CDR3nt: TGTGCCACCGGACAGGCGACAGATACGCAGTATTTT
CDR3aa: CATGQATDTQYF

len: 15
v_gene: TRBV6-6
j_gene: TRBJ1-1
d_gene: TRBD1
abundance: .
CDR3nt: TGTGCCAGCAGTCGCCCAGACAGGGACAACACTGAAGCTTTCTTT
CDR3aa: CASSRPDRDNTEAFF

len: 18
v_gene: TRBV6-5
j_gene: TRBJ1-6
d_gene: .
abundance: medium-sized
CDR3nt: TGTGCCAGCAGTCCCTATTACCGACGAACCTCCTATAATTCACCCCTCCACTTT
CDR3aa: CASSPYYRRTSYNSPLHF

len: 14
v_gene: TRBV20-1
j_gene: TRBJ1-3
d_gene: TRBD1
abundance: few
CDR3nt: TGCAGTGCTCCTCAACCAGGCAGGGGGGACACCATATATTTT
CDR3aa: CSAPQPGRGDTIYF

len: 14
v_gene: TRBV5-1
j_gene: TRBJ2-5
d_gene: .
abundance: .
CDR3nt: TGCGCCAGCACATTTTCCGGGCAGCAAGAGACCCAGTACTTC
CDR3aa: CASTFSGQQETQYF

len: 15
v_gene: TRBV10-3
j_gene: TRBJ1-1
d_gene: TRBD1
abundance: few
CDR3nt: TGTGCCATCAGTGAGTCGGGGCAGGGGGACACTGAAGCTTTCTTT
CDR3aa: CAISESGQGDTEAFF

len: 14
v_gene: TRBV6-4
j_gene: TRBJ1-6
d_gene: TRBD1
abundance: medium-sized
CDR3nt: TGTGCCAGCAGTGACTCAGGGGGCAATTCACCCCTCCACTTT
CDR3aa: CASSDSGGNSPLHF

len: 13
v_gene: TRBV10-3
j_gene: TRBJ1-6
d_gene: TRBD1
abundance: medium-sized
CDR3nt: TGTGCCATCACAGGGGGTCGAGGTTCACCCCTCCACTTT
CDR3aa: CAITGGRGSPLHF

len: 14
v_gene: TRBV12-3/TRBV12-4
j_gene: TRBJ2-7
d_gene: .
abundance: .
CDR3nt: TGTGCCAGCACCGGGACGGAAAGCTCCTACGAGCAGTACTTC
CDR3aa: CASTGTESSYEQYF

len: 14
v_gene: TRBV11-2
j_gene: TRBJ2-1
d_gene: .
abundance: few
CDR3nt: TGTGCCAGCAGCCTCATGGATAGCGGCGATGAGCAGTTCTTC
CDR3aa: CASSLMDSGDEQFF

len: 14
v_gene: TRBV5-4
j_gene: TRBJ1-2
d_gene: .
abundance: few
CDR3nt: TGTGCCAGCAGCCTCCGGGGGTTAAGATATGGCTACACCTTC
CDR3aa: CASSLRGLRYGYTF

len: 12
v_gene: TRBV11-2
j_gene: TRBJ2-7
d_gene: .
abundance: medium-sized
CDR3nt: TGTGCCAGCAGCACGGGTCCCTACGAGCAGTACTTC
CDR3aa: CASSTGPYEQYF

len: 12
v_gene: TRBV29-1
j_gene: TRBJ2-5
d_gene: .
abundance: .
CDR3nt: TGCAGCGTCAAAGACAGTAGGGAGACCCAGTACTTC
CDR3aa: CSVKDSRETQYF

len: 15
v_gene: TRBV18
j_gene: TRBJ1-3
d_gene: TRBD1
abundance: .
CDR3nt: TGTGCCAGCTCAAAGGACAGGGGGCCTGGAAACACCATATATTTT
CDR3aa: CASSKDRGPGNTIYF

len: 19
v_gene: TRBV7-2
j_gene: TRBJ2-1
d_gene: TRBD2
abundance: few
CDR3nt: TGTGCCAGCAACCCAGGTAGCGGGGGGCTCCCAAGCTCCTACAATGAGCAGTTCTTC
CDR3aa: CASNPGSGGLPSSYNEQFF

len: 14
v_gene: TRBV29-1
j_gene: TRBJ2-7
d_gene: TRBD1
abundance: medium-sized
CDR3nt: TGCAGCGTTTCCTGGGGGACAGCCGCCTACGAGCAGTACTTC
CDR3aa: CSVSWGTAAYEQYF

len: 15
v_gene: TRBV28
j_gene: TRBJ2-1
d_gene: .
abundance: few
CDR3nt: TGTGCCAGCAGTTTACAGGGTAGCTCCTACAATGAGCAGTTCTTC
CDR3aa: CASSLQGSSYNEQFF

len: 13
v_gene: TRBV7-6
j_gene: TRBJ1-1
d_gene: TRBD1
abundance: medium-sized
CDR3nt: TGTGCCGTACTACAGGGGGTGAACACTGAAGCTTTCTTT
CDR3aa: CAVLQGVNTEAFF

len: 11
v_gene: TRBV29-1
j_gene: TRBJ1-2
d_gene: TRBD1
abundance: medium-sized
CDR3nt: TGCAGCGTGGAGACAGGGGGGGGCTACACCTTC
CDR3aa: CSVETGGGYTF

len: 13
v_gene: TRBV6-5
j_gene: TRBJ1-1
d_gene: .
abundance: medium-sized
CDR3nt: TGTGCCAGCAGCTTAGGGGGGCGGACTGAAGCTTTCTTT
CDR3aa: CASSLGGRTEAFF

len: 16
v_gene: TRBV19
j_gene: TRBJ1-2
d_gene: TRBD1
abundance: medium-sized
CDR3nt: TGTGCCAGTAGTATAGTCCGGGACAGGGGTAACTATGGCTACACCTTC
CDR3aa: CASSIVRDRGNYGYTF

len: 16
v_gene: TRBV20-1
j_gene: TRBJ1-2
d_gene: TRBD1
abundance: .
CDR3nt: TGCAGTGCCGCTCTCGCGGGGCAGGGGGTAGGTTATGGCTACACCTTC
CDR3aa: CSAALAGQGVGYGYTF

len: 13
v_gene: TRBV7-6
j_gene: TRBJ2-2
d_gene: .
abundance: medium-sized
CDR3nt: TGTGCCAGCAGCTTAGTGGCATCCGGGGAGCTGTTTTTT
CDR3aa: CASSLVASGELFF

len: 12
v_gene: TRBV20-1
j_gene: TRBJ2-3
d_gene: .
abundance: .
CDR3nt: TGCAGTGCCCCGACACTAGGCGATACGCAGTATTTT
CDR3aa: CSAPTLGDTQYF

len: 17
v_gene: TRBV28
j_gene: TRBJ1-5
d_gene: .
abundance: few
CDR3nt: TGTGCCAGCAGCTTGATCCGGGCCCCGTCGTTTCCCGGGCCCCAGCATTTT
CDR3aa: CASSLIRAPSFPGPQHF

len: 13
v_gene: TRBV29-1
j_gene: TRBJ2-1
d_gene: TRBD1
abundance: medium-sized
CDR3nt: TGCAGCGTTGCGGGACAGGATTACAATGAGCAGTTCTTC
CDR3aa: CSVAGQDYNEQFF

len: 15
v_gene: TRBV7-9
j_gene: TRBJ1-3
d_gene: .
abundance: few
CDR3nt: TGTGCCAGCAGCTTAGGGGGGAGCTCTGGAAACACCATATATTTT
CDR3aa: CASSLGGSSGNTIYF

len: 14
v_gene: TRBV5-1
j_gene: TRBJ1-1
d_gene: TRBD1
abundance: few
CDR3nt: TGCGCCAGCAGCAGACAGGGGGGTAACACTGAAGCTTTCTTT
CDR3aa: CASSRQGGNTEAFF

len: 14
v_gene: TRBV28
j_gene: TRBJ1-2
d_gene: .
abundance: .
CDR3nt: TGTGCCAGCAGACTATCCGTGGGGAACTATGGCTACACCTTC
CDR3aa: CASRLSVGNYGYTF

len: 14
v_gene: TRBV13
j_gene: TRBJ2-5
d_gene: .
abundance: .
CDR3nt: TGTGCCAGCAGCTTAGGCAGGTCTGTGGAGACCCAGTACTTC
CDR3aa: CASSLGRSVETQYF